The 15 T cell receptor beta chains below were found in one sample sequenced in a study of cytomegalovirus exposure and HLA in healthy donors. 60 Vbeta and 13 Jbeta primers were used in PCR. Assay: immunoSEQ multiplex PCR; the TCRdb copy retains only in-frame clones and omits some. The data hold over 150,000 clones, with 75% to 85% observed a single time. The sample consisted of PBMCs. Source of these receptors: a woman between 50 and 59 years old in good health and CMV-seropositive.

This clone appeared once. CDR3 DNA: TGTGCCAGCAGCTTGTTCGACAGGTCCTACGAGCAGTACTTC. This gives the protein CASSLFDRSYEQYF. The chain carries TRBV7-9 and TRBJ2-7; weak D call: TRBD1 (6 bases). Trimming cost V 3 bases and J 1 base, with 10 bases left between them. The CDR3 sequence is 14 residues long. The V gene's germline CDR1 is SEHNR and CDR2 FQNEAQ (reference sequence).

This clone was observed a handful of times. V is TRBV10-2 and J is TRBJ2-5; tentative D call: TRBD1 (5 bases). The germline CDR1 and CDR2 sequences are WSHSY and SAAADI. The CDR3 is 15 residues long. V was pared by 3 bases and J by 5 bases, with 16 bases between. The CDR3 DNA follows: TGCGCCAGCAGTGAAATGTTAGGGGCCCAGGAGACCCAGTACTTC. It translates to CASSEMLGAQETQYF.

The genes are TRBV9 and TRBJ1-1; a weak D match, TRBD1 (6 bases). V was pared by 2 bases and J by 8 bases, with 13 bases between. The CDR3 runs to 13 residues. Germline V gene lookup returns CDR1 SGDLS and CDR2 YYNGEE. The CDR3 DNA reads TGTGCCAGCAGCGTTGAAACCGGGACAGAAGCTTTCTTT. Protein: CASSVETGTEAFF.

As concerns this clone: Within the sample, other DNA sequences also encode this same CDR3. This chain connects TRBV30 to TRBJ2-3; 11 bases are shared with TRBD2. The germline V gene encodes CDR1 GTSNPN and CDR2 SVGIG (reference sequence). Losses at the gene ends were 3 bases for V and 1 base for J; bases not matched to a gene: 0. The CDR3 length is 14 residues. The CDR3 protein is CAWRLAGGTDTQYF. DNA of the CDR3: TGTGCCTGGAGACTAGCGGGGGGCACAGATACGCAGTATTTT.

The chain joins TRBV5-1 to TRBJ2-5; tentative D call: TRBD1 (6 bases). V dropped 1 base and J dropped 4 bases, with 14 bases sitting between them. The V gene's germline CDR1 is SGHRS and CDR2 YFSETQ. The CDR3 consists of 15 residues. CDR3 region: CASSLSWGQGETQYF. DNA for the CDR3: TGCGCCAGCAGCTTGTCATGGGGGCAGGGAGAGACCCAGTACTTC.

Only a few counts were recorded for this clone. In DNA form, the CDR3 reads TGTGCCAGCAGCTTGAGTAACCACTACGATCAGCCCCAGCATTTT. It specifies CASSLSNHYDQPQHF. This rearrangement joins TRBV5-6 to TRBJ1-5; no clear D. The CDR3 covers 15 residues. The V and J ends lost 1 base and 5 bases respectively, with 13 bases between them. Per the germline V gene, CDR1 is SGHDT and CDR2 is YYEEEE.

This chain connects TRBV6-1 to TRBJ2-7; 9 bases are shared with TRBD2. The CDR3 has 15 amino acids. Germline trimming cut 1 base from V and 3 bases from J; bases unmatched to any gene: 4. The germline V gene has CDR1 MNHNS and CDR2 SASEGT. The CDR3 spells CASSEGLAAYYEQYF. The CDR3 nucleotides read TGTGCCAGCAGTGAAGGACTAGCGGCCTACTACGAGCAGTACTTC.

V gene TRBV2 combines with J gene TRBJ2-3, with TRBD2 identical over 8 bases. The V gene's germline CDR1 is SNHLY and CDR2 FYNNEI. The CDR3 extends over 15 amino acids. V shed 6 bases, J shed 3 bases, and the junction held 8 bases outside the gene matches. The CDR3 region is CASRTGGPVTDTQYF. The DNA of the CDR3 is TGTGCCAGCAGAACGGGGGGGCCGGTTACAGATACGCAGTATTTT.

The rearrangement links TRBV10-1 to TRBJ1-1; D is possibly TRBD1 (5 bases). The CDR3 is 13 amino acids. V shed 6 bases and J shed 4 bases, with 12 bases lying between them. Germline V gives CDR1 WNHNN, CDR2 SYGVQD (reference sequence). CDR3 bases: TGCGCCAGCAGCCCCAGCGGGGGCACTGAAGCTTTCTTT. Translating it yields CASSPSGGTEAFF.

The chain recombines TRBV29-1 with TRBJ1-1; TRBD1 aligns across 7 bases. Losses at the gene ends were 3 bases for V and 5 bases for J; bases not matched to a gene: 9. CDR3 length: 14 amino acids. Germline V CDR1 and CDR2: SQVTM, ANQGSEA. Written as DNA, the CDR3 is TGCAGCGTTGAGGGGCCAGGGGGAAAAACTGAAGCTTTCTTT. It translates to CSVEGPGGKTEAFF.

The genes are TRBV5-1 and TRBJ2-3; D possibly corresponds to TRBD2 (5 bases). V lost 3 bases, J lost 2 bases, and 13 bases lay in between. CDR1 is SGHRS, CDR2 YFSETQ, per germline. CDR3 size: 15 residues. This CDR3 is CASSWGRGNTDTQYF. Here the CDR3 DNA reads TGCGCCAGCAGCTGGGGTCGGGGAAACACAGATACGCAGTATTTT.

This chain's CDR3 is CASTSLAGSTDTQYF. CDR3 DNA sequence: TGTGCCAGCACATCACTAGCGGGAAGCACAGATACGCAGTATTTT. This chain joins TRBV6-1 and TRBJ2-3, with 10 bases identical to TRBD2. CDR1 MNHNS and CDR2 SASEGT come from the germline V gene. The ends lost 7 bases at V and 0 bases at J; junction bases unmatched: 4. This CDR3 contains 15 residues.

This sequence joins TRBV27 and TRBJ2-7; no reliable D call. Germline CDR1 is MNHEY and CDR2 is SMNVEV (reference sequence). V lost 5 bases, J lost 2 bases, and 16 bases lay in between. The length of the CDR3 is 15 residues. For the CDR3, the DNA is TGTGCCAGCAGTACCCTATCTGAATCGGCCTACGAGCAGTACTTC. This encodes CASSTLSESAYEQYF.

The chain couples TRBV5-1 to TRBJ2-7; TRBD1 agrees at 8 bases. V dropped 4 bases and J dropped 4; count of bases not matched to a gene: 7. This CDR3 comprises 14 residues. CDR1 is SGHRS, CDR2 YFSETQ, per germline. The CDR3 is CASSPRTGRYEQYF. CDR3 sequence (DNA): TGCGCCAGCAGCCCCCGGACAGGGAGATACGAGCAGTACTTC.

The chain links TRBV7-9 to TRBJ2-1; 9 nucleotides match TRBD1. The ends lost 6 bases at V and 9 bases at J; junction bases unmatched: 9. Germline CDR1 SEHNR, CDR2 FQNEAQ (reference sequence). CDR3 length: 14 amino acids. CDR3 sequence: CASSPGTGFAEQFF. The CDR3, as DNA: TGTGCCAGCAGTCCCGGGACAGGGTTTGCTGAGCAGTTCTTC.